This T cell receptor beta chain was profiled in a study of yellow fever vaccine responses in identical twins. Worth noting for this clonotype: Antigen specificity is unknown.

Findings of the study overall: Vaccine-induced T cell responses in twins were reportedly observed to appear partly convergent, partly personalized.

TCRdb analysed the RT-PCR reads with MiXCR anew, one entry per CDR3 protein. The sample includes roughly 1,700 distinct CDR3 sequences, more than 75% of them seen just once. There are 20 residues in the CDR3. CDR1 and CDR2 (germline): KGHSH, LQKENI. After removal of 1 base from V and 0 bases from J, the junction contained 10 bases not matched to a gene. This sequence joins TRBV18 and TRBJ2-3, with 13 bases aligning to TRBD2. The sample here was T cells from blood (PBMCs), unsorted or a sorted subset (not recorded which), taken before or after yellow fever vaccination (not recorded which). This receptor was obtained from a woman in her late teens or twenties who received the yellow fever vaccine. CDR3: CASSPRRAGTSGTSTDTQYF. The CDR3 region has the DNA TGTGCCAGCTCACCACGCCGAGCCGGGACTAGCGGGACTAGCACAGATACGCAGTATTTT.